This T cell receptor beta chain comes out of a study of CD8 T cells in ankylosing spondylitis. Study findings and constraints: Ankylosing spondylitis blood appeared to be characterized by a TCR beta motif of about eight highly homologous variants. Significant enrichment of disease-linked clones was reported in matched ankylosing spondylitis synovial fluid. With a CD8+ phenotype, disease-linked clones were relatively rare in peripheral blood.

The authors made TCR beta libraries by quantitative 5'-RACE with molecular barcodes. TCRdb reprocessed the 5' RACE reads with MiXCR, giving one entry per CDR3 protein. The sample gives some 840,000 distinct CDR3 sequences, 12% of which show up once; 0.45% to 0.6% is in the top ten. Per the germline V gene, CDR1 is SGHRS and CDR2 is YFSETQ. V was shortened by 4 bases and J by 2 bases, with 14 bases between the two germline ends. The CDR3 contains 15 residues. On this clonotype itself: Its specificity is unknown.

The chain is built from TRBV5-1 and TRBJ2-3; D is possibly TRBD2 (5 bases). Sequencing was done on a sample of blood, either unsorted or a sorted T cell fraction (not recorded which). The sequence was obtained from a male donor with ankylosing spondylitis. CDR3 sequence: CASSRPEGPTDTQYF. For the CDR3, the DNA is TGCGCCAGCAGCCGCCCAGAGGGTCCCACAGATACGCAGTATTTT.